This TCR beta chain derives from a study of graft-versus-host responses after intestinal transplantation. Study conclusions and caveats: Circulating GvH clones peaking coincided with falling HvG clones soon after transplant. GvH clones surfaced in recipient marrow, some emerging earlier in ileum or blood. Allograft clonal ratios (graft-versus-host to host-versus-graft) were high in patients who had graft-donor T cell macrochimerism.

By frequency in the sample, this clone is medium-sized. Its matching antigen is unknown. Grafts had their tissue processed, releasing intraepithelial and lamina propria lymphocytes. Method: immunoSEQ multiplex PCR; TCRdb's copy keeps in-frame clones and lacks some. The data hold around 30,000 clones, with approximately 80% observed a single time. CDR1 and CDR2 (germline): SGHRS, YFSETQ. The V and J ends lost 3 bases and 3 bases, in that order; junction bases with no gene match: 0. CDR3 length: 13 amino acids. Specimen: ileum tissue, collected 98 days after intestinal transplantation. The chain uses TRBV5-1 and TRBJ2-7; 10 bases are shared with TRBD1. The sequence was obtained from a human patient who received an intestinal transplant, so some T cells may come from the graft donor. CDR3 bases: TGCGCCAGCAGCTGGACAGGGGGCTACGAGCAGTACTTC. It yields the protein CASSWTGGYEQYF.